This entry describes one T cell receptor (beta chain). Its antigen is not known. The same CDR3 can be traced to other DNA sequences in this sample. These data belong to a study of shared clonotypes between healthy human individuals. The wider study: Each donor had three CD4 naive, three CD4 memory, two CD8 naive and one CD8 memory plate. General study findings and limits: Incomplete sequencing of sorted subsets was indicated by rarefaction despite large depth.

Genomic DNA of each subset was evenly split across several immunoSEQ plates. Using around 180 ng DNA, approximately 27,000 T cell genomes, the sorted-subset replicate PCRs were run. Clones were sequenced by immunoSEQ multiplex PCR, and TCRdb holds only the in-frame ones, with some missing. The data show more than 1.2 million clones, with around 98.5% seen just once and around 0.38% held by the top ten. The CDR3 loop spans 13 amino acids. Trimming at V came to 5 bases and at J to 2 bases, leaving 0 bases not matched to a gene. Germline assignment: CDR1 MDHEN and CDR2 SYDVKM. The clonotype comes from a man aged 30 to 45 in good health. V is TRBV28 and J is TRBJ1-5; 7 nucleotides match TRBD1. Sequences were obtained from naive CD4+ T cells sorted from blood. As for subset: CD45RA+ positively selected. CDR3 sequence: CASSDRGNQPQHF. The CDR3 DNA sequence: TGTGCCAGCAGTGACAGGGGCAATCAGCCCCAGCATTTT.